Listed here are 24 T cell receptor beta chains from one sample, sequenced in a study of T cell repertoires in cytomegalovirus infection. In TCRdb, the reads were re-called with MiXCR into one record per CDR3 protein. The sample carries a few hundred thousand distinct CDR3 sequences, roughly 15% recorded once. What was sequenced was PBMCs. These receptors came from a human donor in good health (CMV status not recorded). Some clones in this sample may be carry-over from other donors' samples.

This clonotype was detected ten times or more. The chain links TRBV5-6 to TRBJ2-5; D is unclear. CDR1 SGHDT and CDR2 YYEEEE come from the germline V gene. The CDR3 extends over 17 amino acids. Deletions cut 6 bases from V and 1 base from J, with 22 bases between. Here the CDR3 DNA reads TGTGCCAGCACCTCGGACGCCCCTGGCCCCGTCCAAGAGACCCAGTACTTC. Residues: CASTSDAPGPVQETQYF.

This clonotype was found many times. This chain connects TRBV7-2 to TRBJ1-2, with D hard to call. CDR1 is SGHTA and CDR2 is FQGNSA in the germline V gene. V lost 0 bases to trimming and J lost 8 bases, with 13 bases between them. This CDR3 is 14 amino acids long. The CDR3 here is CASSLAQVLGGYTF. The CDR3 DNA sequence: TGTGCCAGCAGCTTAGCGCAAGTTCTGGGAGGCTACACCTTC.

This clonotype has ten or more counts. The chain employs TRBV7-8 and TRBJ1-5; TRBD1 matches 10 bases. The germline V gene has CDR1 SGHVS and CDR2 FQNEAQ. J was trimmed by 2 bases and V by 2 bases; bases with no gene match: 12. The CDR3 extends over 19 amino acids. The CDR3 sequence is CASSLRDRGKVAGNQPQHF. CDR3 in DNA: TGTGCCAGCAGCTTAAGGGACAGGGGAAAGGTTGCGGGCAATCAGCCCCAGCATTTT.

This chain connects TRBV6-2 or TRBV6-3 to TRBJ2-3; 7 bases fit TRBD2. CDR1 and CDR2 from the germline V gene are MNHEY and SVGEGT. J lost 5 bases, V lost 11 bases, and 10 bases had no gene match. CDR3 length: 13 amino acids. CDR3 nucleotides: TGTGCCGGCCAGCGGGATTGGGGAGATACGCAGTATTTT. Translating it yields CAGQRDWGDTQYF.

This clonotype was picked up many times. The J gene is TRBJ2-7, the V gene TRBV6-6, with 9 bases matching TRBD1. The CDR3 spans 14 residues. CDR1 is MNHNY and CDR2 is SVGAGI in the germline V gene (reference sequence). V shed 0 bases and J 6 bases; nucleotides not matched to a gene: 3. CDR3 residues: CASSYSGQGPEQYF. CDR3 in DNA: TGTGCCAGCAGTTACTCCGGACAGGGGCCCGAGCAGTACTTC.

V usage is TRBV25-1 and J usage is TRBJ1-1; TRBD1 might be the D (6 bases). The germline V gene has CDR1 MGHDK and CDR2 SYGVNS. There are 16 residues in the CDR3. The V gene lost 4 bases and the J gene lost 4 bases, with 19 bases spanning the gap. CDR3 loop: CASSATGASRVTEAFF. In nucleotides, the CDR3 is TGTGCCAGCAGTGCCACGGGGGCTTCGAGGGTCACTGAAGCTTTCTTT.

The table lists this clonotype with many counts. The V gene is TRBV11-2, the J gene TRBJ2-7; no firm D call. The CDR3 runs to 12 residues. V shed 2 bases and J shed 5 bases, with 7 bases lying between them. The germline CDR1 and CDR2 sequences are SGHAT and FQNNGV. The CDR3 DNA is TGTGCCAGCAGCTTAAATAGCAACGAGCAGTACTTC. Translating it yields CASSLNSNEQYF.

The chain joins TRBV7-9 to TRBJ2-3, with TRBD1 matching 9 bases. Germline V gene lookup returns CDR1 SEHNR and CDR2 FQNEAQ (reference sequence). The CDR3 is 14 residues long. Trimming removed 8 bases from V and 4 bases from J; junction bases left unmatched: 7. DNA of the CDR3: TGTGCCAGCCGGACGGACAGGGGCCCAGATACGCAGTATTTT. Its protein product is CASRTDRGPDTQYF.

This clonotype was counted between two and nine times. The genes are TRBV6-8 and TRBJ2-2, with TRBD1 matching over 8 bases. This CDR3 is built from 18 residues. Trimming removed 0 bases from V and 4 bases from J; junction bases left unmatched: 10. Germline V CDR1 and CDR2: MNHGY, SAAAGT. CDR3 protein: CASSYSVPGTGRTGELFF. For the CDR3, the DNA is TGTGCCAGCAGTTACTCGGTTCCCGGGACAGGACGCACCGGGGAGCTGTTTTTT.

This clonotype has just a few counts. The rearrangement joins TRBV20-1 to TRBJ1-4; D gene uncertain. This CDR3 is built from 10 residues. Per the germline V gene, CDR1 is DFQATT and CDR2 is SNEGSKA (reference sequence). V lost 7 bases to trimming and J lost 6 bases, with 6 bases between them. CDR3 in amino acids: CSVLDEKLFF. Written as DNA, the CDR3 is TGCAGTGTTCTAGATGAAAAACTGTTTTTT.

There are many counts of this clonotype. The chain couples TRBV28 to TRBJ2-1; the D gene is possibly TRBD2 (6 bases). V was shortened by 5 bases and J by 7 bases, with 24 bases between the two germline ends. This CDR3 has 17 amino acids. CDR1 and CDR2 (germline): MDHEN, SYDVKM. CDR3 amino acids: CASSPYRRDLGENEQFF. CDR3 nucleotide sequence: TGTGCCAGCAGTCCCTATCGACGGGACTTAGGCGAGAATGAGCAGTTCTTC.

This clonotype was observed many times. The CDR3 DNA sequence: TGTGCCAGCAGCTCGACAGGGGCCGCCTACAATGAGCAGTTCTTC. Amino acid sequence: CASSSTGAAYNEQFF. The chain joins TRBV7-6 to TRBJ2-1, with 8 positions matching TRBD1. Trimming at V came to 4 bases and at J to 2 bases, leaving 4 bases not matched to a gene. The CDR3 extends over 15 amino acids. Germline V CDR1 and CDR2: SGHVS, FNYEAQ.

This clonotype was counted only a few times. J is TRBJ2-7 and V is TRBV6-6, with unresolved D. The CDR3 is 15 amino acids. The V end lost 0 bases, the J end lost 0 bases, and 9 bases lay between the germline ends. The germline V gene has CDR1 MNHNY and CDR2 SVGAGI (reference sequence). The CDR3 DNA follows: TGTGCCAGCAGTTACTCGATACAGAACTCCTACGAGCAGTACTTC. It specifies CASSYSIQNSYEQYF.

The table lists this clonotype with many counts. This chain connects TRBV7-3 to TRBJ2-7; TRBD2 matches at 10 bases. Germline lookup yields CDR1 SGHTA and CDR2 FQGTGA. V shed 5 bases and J 5 bases; nucleotides not matched to a gene: 6. This CDR3 has 14 amino acids. Here the CDR3 DNA reads TGTGCCAGCAGCCGCCTAGCGGGGGAGGACGAGCAGTACTTC. Amino acids: CASSRLAGEDEQYF.

The chain joins TRBV7-3 to TRBJ1-1; D is perhaps TRBD1 (5 bases). Germline CDR1 is SGHTA and CDR2 is FQGTGA. The CDR3 is made up of 12 amino acids. Trimming took off 5 bases at V and 6 bases at J, with 10 bases between the two ends. The CDR3 sequence: CASSQGPPEAFF. The DNA for the CDR3 is TGTGCCAGCAGCCAGGGTCCCCCTGAAGCTTTCTTT.

This clonotype occurred a few times. The chain employs TRBV7-6 and TRBJ2-5; TRBD1 aligns across 7 bases. The CDR3 sequence is 15 residues long. The trim removed 5 bases at V and 5 bases at J, leaving 11 bases unmatched. CDR1 is SGHVS, CDR2 FNYEAQ, per germline. The CDR3 spells CASSTRDSFIETQYF. The CDR3 bases are TGTGCCAGCAGCACCCGGGACAGCTTTATCGAGACCCAGTACTTC.

V is TRBV5-4 and J is TRBJ1-5; 7 bases agree with TRBD1. Trimming took 6 bases from V and 6 from J; bases not matched to a gene: 9. The CDR3 sequence is 14 residues long. Germline lookup yields CDR1 SGHNT and CDR2 YYREEE (reference sequence). The CDR3 nucleotides read TGTGCCAGCATCCGACAGGGTTATCTTCAGCCCCAGCATTTT. Residues: CASIRQGYLQPQHF.

The rearrangement links TRBV5-1 to TRBJ1-1, with 8 bases matching TRBD1. The CDR3 covers 15 residues. CDR1 and CDR2 (germline): SGHRS, YFSETQ. Unmatched junction bases numbered 6, after V lost 0 bases and J lost 5 bases. This CDR3 reads CASSLAGQGGTEAFF. CDR3 nucleotides: TGCGCCAGCAGCTTGGCCGGACAGGGAGGGACTGAAGCTTTCTTT.

This clonotype was detected only a few times. V and J are TRBV11-3 and TRBJ2-5; no definite D call. Germline assignment: CDR1 SGHNT and CDR2 YENEEA. CDR3 length equals 12 residues. Trimming shortened V by 4 bases and J by 5 bases, and 8 bases separated the two germline ends. Written as DNA, the CDR3 is TGTGCCAGCAGCTCACTCGGGGAGACCCAGTACTTC. This gives the protein CASSSLGETQYF.

Ten or more counts support this clonotype. J is TRBJ2-5 and V is TRBV7-6; weak D call: TRBD2 (6 bases). This CDR3 has 13 amino acids. Germline values: CDR1 SGHVS, CDR2 FNYEAQ. V lost 3 bases and J lost 4, with 9 bases in between. The CDR3 DNA reads TGTGCCAGCAGCTTTGGAGGGGTAGAGACCCAGTACTTC. Amino acids: CASSFGGVETQYF.

The V and J genes are TRBV29-1 and TRBJ2-1; 10 bases fit TRBD2. Germline CDR1 reads SQVTM; CDR2 reads ANQGSEA. The CDR3 loop spans 13 amino acids. The J segment lost 8 bases and the V segment lost 4 bases, leaving 5 bases of the junction unmatched. The CDR3 sequence is CSVGGLAIYEQFF. The CDR3 nucleotides are TGCAGCGTTGGGGGACTAGCGATTTATGAGCAGTTCTTC.

This clonotype was seen more than once but under ten times. The chain employs TRBV20-1 and TRBJ1-2; 7 nucleotides align to TRBD1. In germline, CDR1 is DFQATT, CDR2 SNEGSKA (reference sequence). CDR3 size: 15 residues. Germline trimming cut 1 base from V and 4 bases from J; bases unmatched to any gene: 9. CDR3 amino acids: CSARGQGEKGYGYTF. The CDR3 nucleotides read TGCAGTGCTAGAGGTCAGGGGGAAAAGGGCTATGGCTACACCTTC.

The sample holds many counts of this clonotype. This chain uses TRBV19 with TRBJ1-4; D gene unclear. CDR1 and CDR2 from the germline V gene are LNHDA and SQIVND (reference sequence). Trimming stripped 10 bases from V and 8 bases from J, with 23 bases between. This CDR3 comprises 15 residues. The CDR3 nucleotides are TGTGCCACCTCGCTTGAAGGGCTTTTTTCGGAAAAACTGTTTTTT. Residues: CATSLEGLFSEKLFF.

There are a few counts of this clonotype. V is TRBV29-1 and J is TRBJ2-2; 7 nucleotides match TRBD2. Germline-derived CDR1 and CDR2 are SQVTM and ANQGSEA. The CDR3 runs 16 residues. The J segment lost 0 bases and the V segment lost 0 bases, leaving 4 bases of the junction unmatched. CDR3 sequence: CSVEDRGLANTGELFF. The CDR3 DNA is TGCAGCGTTGAAGATCGTGGACTAGCGAACACCGGGGAGCTGTTTTTT.